This T cell receptor beta chain was found in a study of control samples from healthy donors and cancer patients (dated by TCRdb to the early 2020s). Details on this clone: Its antigen target is currently unknown. No clone much larger than this one lies a single base away; base qualities are absent.

The method behind the library was the immunoSEQ multiplex PCR assay. Entries here come from immuneACCESS through TCRdb and include only in-frame sequences with V and J called. Some clones fail to appear in such tables; in the studies checked, an unresolved V gene covers under half of the shortfall, and the cause of the remainder is unknown. The sample table lists under 70,000 clones, roughly 88% of them with a count of one. The ten largest account for roughly 3.8% of the sample. Including cysteine and phenylalanine, the CDR3 has 14 amino acids. Of all the DNA, just the CDR3 is kept, 42 bases in frame from base 1. CDR1 is given as SGHRS and CDR2 as YFSETQ, both from the germline V gene. Here V drops 3 bases and J drops 6 bases, and the junction holds 3 bases not matched to any gene.

The source material was blood. The chain couples TRBV5-1 to TRBJ1-2; the junction holds 12 bases that match TRBD1. This TCR was recovered from a man aged 50 or older in good health. The nucleotide sequence is given as TGCGCCAGCAGCTCGGGGACAGGGGGCGATGGCTACACCTTC. It codes for CASSSGTGGDGYTF.